Each of the 3 T cell receptor beta chains below was sequenced from the same sample in a study of OX40 agonist ivuxolimab in advanced cancers. Measured with immunoSEQ multiplex PCR; TCRdb has only the in-frame clones, and not every one. Of approximately 66,000 clones listed, roughly four fifths are singletons. The sample in question was CD4+ or CD8+ T cells sorted from blood, obtained in a trial of the OX40 agonist ivuxolimab. The receptors stem from an adult with an advanced solid tumor such as melanoma, head and neck, liver or kidney cancer.

V gene TRBV9 combines with J gene TRBJ2-3; 10 bases line up with TRBD2. The CDR3 length is 16 residues. V lost 4 bases and J lost 3; bases outside the gene matches: 8. Germline V lookup: CDR1 SGDLS, CDR2 YYNGEE. The CDR3 DNA reads as TGTGCCAGCAGCAAAACTTCTAGCGGGGGAACAGATACGCAGTATTTT. As protein: CASSKTSSGGTDTQYF. The full variable domain, with the rest looked up from reference TRBV9 and TRBJ2-3, is DSGVTQTPKHLITATGQRVTLRCSPRSGDLSVYWYQQSLDQGLQFLIQYYNGEERAKGNILERFSAQQFPDLHSELNLSSLELGDSALYFCASSKTSSGGTDTQYFGPGTRLTVL.

The chain links TRBV19 to TRBJ2-7; D remains unclear. V was clipped by 6 bases and J by 1 base, with 10 bases between them. Germline values: CDR1 LNHDA, CDR2 SQIVND (reference sequence). There are 13 residues in the CDR3. The CDR3 DNA sequence: TGTGCCAGTAGCGCGCAGAGATCCTACGAGCAGTACTTC. Translating it yields CASSAQRSYEQYF.

The chain employs TRBV30 and TRBJ2-7; D may be TRBD2 (6 bases). This CDR3 is 13 amino acids long. Germline lookup yields CDR1 GTSNPN and CDR2 SVGIG (reference sequence). V lost 0 bases to trimming and J lost 4 bases, with 10 bases between them. The CDR3 DNA is TGTGCCTGGAGTGTGGCGCGGGGTTACGAGCAGTACTTC. Its protein is CAWSVARGYEQYF.